Each of the 13 T cell receptor beta chains below was sequenced from the same sample in a study of blood T cell repertoires in COVID-19. Produced via immunoSEQ multiplex PCR; TCRdb's table is partial and in-frame only. The sample records about 150,000 clones, 82% being singletons. The specimen was peripheral blood. These receptors all stem from a human donor with acute or convalescent COVID-19. The donor label of this sample is uncertain.

This clone was picked up a small number of times. DNA for the CDR3: TGTGCCAGCTCACAATCAGGGAAGACTGAAGCTTTCTTT. The encoded protein is CASSQSGKTEAFF. V and J are TRBV18 and TRBJ1-1; D perhaps matches TRBD1 (5 bases). Germline lookup yields CDR1 KGHSH and CDR2 LQKENI. V lost 4 bases and J lost 5, with 11 bases in between. The CDR3 extends over 13 amino acids.

The chain uses TRBV18 and TRBJ1-4; maybe TRBD1 (5 bases). This CDR3 region has 13 residues. The germline V gene has CDR1 KGHSH and CDR2 LQKENI. Trimming pared 8 bases from V and 8 bases from J, leaving 15 bases between. The CDR3 spells CASAVGREEKLFF. CDR3 in DNA: TGTGCCAGCGCCGTCGGCAGGGAAGAAAAACTGTTTTTT.

The genes are TRBV18 and TRBJ2-5; D gene unclear. V was pared by 6 bases and J by 4 bases, with 6 bases between. CDR3 size: 11 residues. In germline, CDR1 is KGHSH, CDR2 LQKENI. CDR3: CASSRAETQYF. The CDR3 nucleotides are TGTGCCAGCTCCCGAGCAGAGACCCAGTACTTC.

The chain couples TRBV6-5 to TRBJ1-1; D ambiguous. The germline CDR1 and CDR2 sequences are MNHEY and SVGAGI. V lost 4 bases and J lost 1, with 7 bases in between. CDR3 length: 13 amino acids. The CDR3 coding sequence is TGTGCCAGCAGTTTTTACACGAACACTGAAGCTTTCTTT. As protein: CASSFYTNTEAFF.

The chain uses TRBV4-2 and TRBJ2-5, with a possible D match to TRBD1 (6 bases). Germline V CDR1 and CDR2: LGHNA, YNFKEQ. The CDR3 has 16 amino acids. Trimming cost V 2 bases and J 0 bases, with 13 bases left between them. The CDR3 DNA is TGTGCCAGCAGCCAACACCTCCAGGGGTACCAAGAGACCCAGTACTTC. Amino acids: CASSQHLQGYQETQYF.

On this clone: This specimen includes other DNA sequences encoding the same CDR3. This chain's CDR3 is CASSRTGLRYGYTF. Here the CDR3 DNA reads TGTGCCAGCTCTCGGACAGGGTTACGGTATGGCTACACCTTC. V usage is TRBV18 and J usage is TRBJ1-2; 8 bases are a match to TRBD1. Losses at the gene ends were 6 bases for V and 5 bases for J; bases not matched to a gene: 8. CDR3 length equals 14 residues. Germline CDR1 reads KGHSH; CDR2 reads LQKENI.

The chain uses TRBV19 and TRBJ1-3; 7 bases align to TRBD1. V shed 4 bases and J 0 bases; nucleotides not matched to a gene: 12. The germline V gene encodes CDR1 LNHDA and CDR2 SQIVND (reference sequence). CDR3 length: 18 amino acids. The CDR3 nucleotides are TGTGCCAGTAGTACCCGAGGACGACAGGGTCCCTCTGGAAACACCATATATTTT. Its protein product is CASSTRGRQGPSGNTIYF.

The gene calls are TRBV15 and TRBJ1-6, with TRBD1 as a possible D gene (6 bases). This CDR3 contains 19 residues. Trimming pared 1 base from V and 7 bases from J, leaving 23 bases between. Germline CDR1 and CDR2: LNHNV and YYDKDF (reference sequence). This CDR3 is CATSRGGTSSGAKNSPLHF. DNA of the CDR3: TGTGCCACCAGCAGAGGGGGGACCAGCTCAGGGGCCAAAAATTCACCCCTCCACTTT.

The V and J genes are TRBV24-1 and TRBJ2-3; weak D call: TRBD1 (6 bases). Germline values: CDR1 KGHDR, CDR2 SFDVKD. The CDR3 loop spans 16 amino acids. V was trimmed by 5 bases and J by 2 bases, leaving 16 bases between them. The CDR3 DNA is TGTGCCACCAGTGTTGACAGGCCGCCCCCCACAGATACGCAGTATTTT. Translation: CATSVDRPPPTDTQYF.

This chain joins TRBV25-1 and TRBJ1-6, with D perhaps matching TRBD1 (5 bases). Trimming shortened V by 1 base and J by 7 bases, and 11 bases separated the two germline ends. The length of the CDR3 is 15 residues. In germline, CDR1 is MGHDK, CDR2 SYGVNS. DNA of the CDR3: TGTGCCAGCAGTGAATCCCGACAGTTCAATTCACCCCTCCACTTT. It encodes CASSESRQFNSPLHF.

V and J are TRBV5-4 and TRBJ2-7, with D perhaps TRBD2 (5 bases). Per germline, CDR1 SGHNT and CDR2 YYREEE (reference sequence). Trimming left V 0 bases short and J 7 bases short, with 17 bases between. CDR3 size: 15 residues. The CDR3 protein is CASSLGPGKSREQYF. CDR3 DNA: TGTGCCAGCAGCTTGGGACCGGGGAAGTCTCGGGAGCAGTACTTC. Drawing the rest from reference TRBV5-4 and TRBJ2-7, the complete variable domain is ETGVTQSPTHLIKTRGQQVTLRCSSQSGHNTVSWYQQALGQGPQFIFQYYREEENGRGNFPPRFSGLQFPNYSSELNVNALELDDSALYLCASSLGPGKSREQYFGPGTRLTVT.

This rearrangement joins TRBV25-1 to TRBJ2-7; 7 bases are shared with TRBD1. Germline CDR1 reads MGHDK; CDR2 reads SYGVNS. The CDR3 consists of 15 residues. V dropped 2 bases and J dropped 7; count of bases not matched to a gene: 11. CDR3 in DNA: TGTGCCAGCAGTGAAAAGTCGACAGGGACGGGGGAGCAGTACTTC. This encodes CASSEKSTGTGEQYF.

This chain connects TRBV6-6 to TRBJ1-1; TRBD1 aligns across 10 bases. In germline, CDR1 is MNHNY, CDR2 SVGAGI (reference sequence). The V segment lost 4 bases and the J segment 1 base; nucleotides outside the gene matches: 6. CDR3 length: 16 amino acids. This chain's CDR3 is CASSSHRTGGNTEAFF. The CDR3 DNA follows: TGTGCCAGCAGTTCCCACCGGACAGGGGGGAACACTGAAGCTTTCTTT.